Following are 24 T cell receptor beta chains from one sample sequenced in a study of cytomegalovirus exposure and HLA in healthy donors (dated by TCRdb to about 2017). Receptor amplification or capture employed the immunoSEQ multiplex PCR assay. TCRdb provides this immuneACCESS table in a form limited to in-frame rearrangements. Some clones are lacking; in checked studies, under half of them reflect an unresolved V gene, and why the rest are absent is not known. This sample is represented by some 250,000 clones; around 86% of them were singletons. The ten largest clones represent roughly 1.2% of the sample. Input material: PBMCs. The receptors were sampled from a woman aged 25-40 years in good health and CMV-seropositive.

The chain links TRBV28 to TRBJ1-1; D is uncertain. Germline CDR1 is MDHEN and CDR2 is SYDVKM. The CDR3 runs 13 residues. Trimming pared 3 bases from V and 1 base from J, leaving 6 bases between. CDR3 coding DNA: TGTGCCAGCAGTTTCCGGGAGAACACTGAAGCTTTCTTT. Translation: CASSFRENTEAFF.

The DNA for the CDR3 is TGTGCCAGCGGAGCGGGGGCGGAGAACACCGGGGAGCTGTTTTTT. This gives the protein CASGAGAENTGELFF. The chain couples TRBV28 to TRBJ2-2, with 8 bases matching TRBD2. With V trimmed by 8 bases and J by 1 base, 6 bases remained unmatched. The CDR3 totals 15 residues. Germline CDR1 and CDR2: MDHEN and SYDVKM.

This rearrangement joins TRBV29-1 to TRBJ2-5, with 9 bases lining up with TRBD1. The CDR3 is 15 amino acids. Trimming cost V 0 bases and J 4 bases; bases outside gene matches: 6. Germline values: CDR1 SQVTM, CDR2 ANQGSEA. CDR3 sequence: CSVEDVTGGLETQYF. CDR3 nucleotide sequence: TGCAGCGTTGAAGATGTGACAGGGGGATTAGAGACCCAGTACTTC.

V and J are TRBV30 and TRBJ2-1; 10 bases fit TRBD1. This CDR3 spans 14 amino acids. Germline V gives CDR1 GTSNPN, CDR2 SVGIG (reference sequence). V shed 3 bases, J shed 4 bases, and the junction held 3 bases outside the gene matches. CDR3 sequence (DNA): TGTGCCTGGAGAAGGGACAGGGGTTACAATGAGCAGTTCTTC. Its protein product is CAWRRDRGYNEQFF.

The chain couples TRBV28 to TRBJ1-2; a weak D match, TRBD1 (6 bases). V dropped 4 bases and J dropped 9 bases, with 21 bases sitting between them. The germline gives CDR1 MDHEN, CDR2 SYDVKM. The CDR3 runs 15 residues. CDR3: CASSSTASGEVSYTF. The DNA of the CDR3 is TGTGCCAGCAGTTCGACAGCCTCAGGGGAAGTAAGCTACACCTTC.

This clone appeared a few times. The chain joins TRBV6-1 to TRBJ2-2; possible D gene TRBD2, 6 bases. CDR3 length: 14 residues. The germline V gene encodes CDR1 MNHNS and CDR2 SASEGT. V lost 7 bases and J 6 bases, leaving 15 bases between the germline ends. CDR3 sequence (DNA): TGTGCCAGCACCACCGGGACTTCGGCCGGGGAGCTGTTTTTT. Its protein product is CASTTGTSAGELFF.

The chain carries TRBV5-1 and TRBJ2-1, with a possible D match to TRBD2 (5 bases). Trimming removed 3 bases at V and 6 bases at J, with 10 bases between. Germline lookup yields CDR1 SGHRS and CDR2 YFSETQ. This CDR3 is built from 13 residues. Here the CDR3 DNA reads TGCGCCAGCAGCTCGAGGGCCGGCAATGAGCAGTTCTTC. Residues: CASSSRAGNEQFF.

This sequence joins TRBV2 and TRBJ2-2, with 9 bases fitting TRBD2. This CDR3 spans 15 amino acids. Germline lookup yields CDR1 SNHLY and CDR2 FYNNEI. V lost 11 bases to trimming and J lost 8 bases; unmatched junction nucleotides: 15. The CDR3 protein is CAASSGRIGFGELFF. The CDR3 DNA reads as TGTGCCGCTAGTAGCGGGAGAATCGGGTTTGGGGAGCTGTTTTTT.

The chain joins TRBV2 to TRBJ2-7, with 7 bases identical to TRBD1. CDR1 and CDR2 from the germline V gene are SNHLY and FYNNEI. J gave up 1 base and V 6 bases, and 6 bases lay outside the gene matches. The CDR3 runs 14 residues. CDR3 coding DNA: TGTGCCAGCAGCGCACGGACAGGTTCCTACGAGCAGTACTTC. This codes for CASSARTGSYEQYF.

The chain recombines TRBV29-1 with TRBJ1-2, with a tentative D call TRBD1 (5 bases). The germline V and J ends were trimmed by 3 bases and 4 bases, with 18 bases remaining between them. From germline, CDR1 is SQVTM and CDR2 ANQGSEA. The CDR3 runs 15 residues. The DNA for the CDR3 is TGCAGCGTTGATAAGTCCCCCGACGGGGGCTATGGCTACACCTTC. The encoded protein is CSVDKSPDGGYGYTF. The full variable domain, its missing parts supplied by reference TRBV29-1 and TRBJ1-2, is SAVISQKPSRDICQRGTSLTIQCQVDSQVTMMFWYRQQPGQSLTLIATANQGSEATYESGFVIDKFPISRPNLTFSTLTVSNMSPEDSSIYLCSVDKSPDGGYGYTFGSGTRLTVV.

The chain combines TRBV5-1 with TRBJ2-1, with a weak D call TRBD2 (6 bases). This CDR3 has 16 amino acids. CDR1 and CDR2 from the germline V gene are SGHRS and YFSETQ. V dropped 0 bases and J dropped 5 bases, with 15 bases sitting between them. CDR3 coding DNA: TGCGCCAGCAGCTTGGTAGTGGGACTTCCTAACAATGAGCAGTTCTTC. This sequence encodes CASSLVVGLPNNEQFF.

The DNA for the CDR3 is TGTGCCAGCAGCTCCGCCGGGGGTTATAGCAATCAGCCCCAGCATTTT. Amino acid sequence: CASSSAGGYSNQPQHF. This chain connects TRBV7-2 to TRBJ1-5; possible D gene TRBD1, 5 bases. The CDR3 length is 16 residues. Germline values: CDR1 SGHTA, CDR2 FQGNSA. Trimming removed 4 bases at V and 0 bases at J, with 13 bases between.

V usage is TRBV7-9 and J usage is TRBJ2-7, with no clear D. The length of the CDR3 is 16 residues. V lost 5 bases, J lost 2 bases, and 19 bases lay in between. From germline, CDR1 is SEHNR and CDR2 FQNEAQ (reference sequence). For the CDR3, the DNA is TGTGCCAGCAGCCCCTCCTATGGCGGCGCCCCCTACGAGCAGTACTTC. Protein: CASSPSYGGAPYEQYF.

The genes are TRBV5-1 and TRBJ2-7, with D tentatively TRBD2 (5 bases). Germline assignment: CDR1 SGHRS and CDR2 YFSETQ. V was trimmed by 4 bases and J by 4 bases, leaving 12 bases between them. The CDR3 contains 13 residues. This CDR3 is CASSDKTGYEQYF. Here the CDR3 DNA reads TGCGCCAGCAGCGACAAAACGGGGTACGAGCAGTACTTC.

The gene calls are TRBV6-6 and TRBJ1-2; no clear D gene. Trimming removed 2 bases from V and 2 bases from J, with 6 bases in between. Germline V gene data show CDR1 as MNHNY and CDR2 as SVGAGI (reference sequence). The length of the CDR3 is 13 residues. Here the CDR3 DNA reads TGTGCCAGCAGTTACGGGAGGAACTATGGCTACACCTTC. Translated: CASSYGRNYGYTF.

V is TRBV19 and J is TRBJ1-2; D gene unclear. CDR1 and CDR2 from the germline V gene are LNHDA and SQIVND (reference sequence). This CDR3 is built from 11 residues. With 5 bases removed from V and 7 bases from J, the gap between germline ends came to 8 bases. The CDR3 bases are TGTGCCAGTAGTTACGGGGTTGGCTACACCTTC. Translating gives CASSYGVGYTF.

The chain carries TRBV21-1 and TRBJ2-2; the DNA was not compared with TRBD1, the D call given in the table. TRBV21-1 is a recognized pseudogene. CDR3 size: 17 residues. CDR3 nucleotides: TGTGCCAGCAGCACTATCTACCCCGGAGGACAGACCGGGGAGCTGTTTTTT. It is translated as CASSTIYPGGQTGELFF.

The chain is built from TRBV27 and TRBJ1-5, with 9 bases matching TRBD1. CDR3 length: 15 amino acids. Germline trimming cut 5 bases from V and 7 bases from J; bases unmatched to any gene: 9. Per the germline V gene, CDR1 is MNHEY and CDR2 is SMNVEV (reference sequence). The CDR3 loop reads CASSPLDRGGQPQHF. Here the CDR3 DNA reads TGTGCCAGCAGTCCTCTAGACAGGGGGGGACAGCCCCAGCATTTT.

This rearrangement joins TRBV5-1 to TRBJ1-1, with D maybe TRBD1 (6 bases). CDR3 length equals 13 residues. The V end lost 5 bases, the J end lost 3 bases, and 11 bases lay between the germline ends. Per the germline V gene, CDR1 is SGHRS and CDR2 is YFSETQ. This CDR3 reads CASRSQGDTEAFF. DNA for the CDR3: TGCGCCAGCAGATCACAGGGTGACACTGAAGCTTTCTTT.

The chain has TRBV7-9 and TRBJ2-7; the match to TRBD2 covers 8 bases. CDR3 size: 15 residues. V was clipped by 5 bases and J by 3 bases; unmatched bases: 9. Germline lookup yields CDR1 SEHNR and CDR2 FQNEAQ (reference sequence). CDR3 residues: CASSRSSGRLYEQYF. The CDR3 DNA follows: TGTGCCAGCAGCCGTTCTAGCGGGCGCCTCTACGAGCAGTACTTC. Full variable domain (outside the CDR3, taken from reference TRBV7-9 and TRBJ2-7): DTGVSQNPRHKITKRGQNVTFRCDPISEHNRLYWYRQTLGQGPEFLTYFQNEAQLEKSRLLSDRFSAERPKGSFSTLEIQRTEQGDSAMYLCASSRSSGRLYEQYFGPGTRLTVT.

This chain uses TRBV5-1 with TRBJ2-1, with no clear D. Germline lookup yields CDR1 SGHRS and CDR2 YFSETQ. This CDR3 has 14 amino acids. V shed 0 bases and J shed 2 bases, with 6 bases lying between them. CDR3 nucleotide sequence: TGCGCCAGCAGCTTGGACAGAACCTACAATGAGCAGTTCTTC. This gives the protein CASSLDRTYNEQFF. The full variable domain, rest sourced from reference TRBV5-1 and TRBJ2-1, is KAGVTQTPRYLIKTRGQQVTLSCSPISGHRSVSWYQQTPGQGLQFLFEYFSETQRNKGNFPGRFSGRQFSNSRSEMNVSTLELGDSALYLCASSLDRTYNEQFFGPGTRLTVL.

V gene TRBV6-1 combines with J gene TRBJ1-1, with TRBD1 matching 10 bases. Trimming took 6 bases from V and 3 from J; bases not matched to a gene: 7. The CDR3 sequence is 15 residues long. Germline lookup yields CDR1 MNHNS and CDR2 SASEGT. Here the CDR3 reads CASRTQTGGYTEAFF. The CDR3 DNA reads TGTGCCAGCAGAACGCAGACAGGGGGCTACACTGAAGCTTTCTTT.

The table lists this clone with a count of one. CDR3 residues: CSAGTGEGTQYF. The CDR3 region has the DNA TGCAGCGCCGGGACAGGGGAGGGGACCCAGTACTTC. The genes are TRBV29-1 and TRBJ2-5, with TRBD1 matching 10 bases. The CDR3 loop spans 12 amino acids. Trimming at V came to 7 bases and at J to 7 bases, leaving 6 bases not matched to a gene. Per the germline V gene, CDR1 is SQVTM and CDR2 is ANQGSEA.

The rearrangement uses TRBV27 and TRBJ2-1; 9 positions match TRBD2. With V trimmed by 6 bases and J by 8 bases, 8 bases remained unmatched. Germline CDR1 is MNHEY and CDR2 is SMNVEV (reference sequence). This CDR3 contains 14 residues. In nucleotides, the CDR3 is TGTGCCAGCAGCCCGGGACTAGCAAAGGATGAGCAGTTCTTC. Translating it yields CASSPGLAKDEQFF.